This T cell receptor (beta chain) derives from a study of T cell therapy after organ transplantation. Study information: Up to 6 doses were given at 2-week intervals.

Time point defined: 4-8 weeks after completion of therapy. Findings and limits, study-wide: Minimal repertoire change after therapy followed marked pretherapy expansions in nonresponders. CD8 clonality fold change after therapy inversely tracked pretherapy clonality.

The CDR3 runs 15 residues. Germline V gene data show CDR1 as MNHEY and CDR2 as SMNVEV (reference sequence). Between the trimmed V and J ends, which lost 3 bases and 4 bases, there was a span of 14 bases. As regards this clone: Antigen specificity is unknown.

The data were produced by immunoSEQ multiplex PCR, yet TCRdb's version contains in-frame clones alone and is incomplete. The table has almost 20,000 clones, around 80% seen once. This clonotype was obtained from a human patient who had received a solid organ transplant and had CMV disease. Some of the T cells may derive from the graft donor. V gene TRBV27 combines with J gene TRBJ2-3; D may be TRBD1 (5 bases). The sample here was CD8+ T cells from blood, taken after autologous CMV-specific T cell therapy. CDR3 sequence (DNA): TGTGCCAGCAGTTTTTGGGGCGCAGACGCAGATACGCAGTATTTT. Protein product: CASSFWGADADTQYF.